What follows is one TCR beta chain and its context. At one end the junction does not follow the germline gene, possibly because of a read error. This entry is derived from a study of control samples from healthy donors and cancer patients. Profiling relied on immunoSEQ multiplex PCR, and the TCRdb table lists in-frame clones only, not all of them. Of about 73,000 clones listed, roughly 87% were seen once; the top ten hold 3% to 4.5%. This sequence originates from a woman aged 50 to 60 in good health. The sample taken for sequencing was blood.

The CDR3 is CASSLDLTGTLRAF. The CDR3 DNA is TGTGCCAGCAGCTTAGATTTGACGGGGACCCTTCGCGCCTTC. V usage is TRBV7-9 and J usage is TRBJ1-2; a possible D gene is TRBD1 (5 bases). CDR1 is SEHNR and CDR2 is FQNEAQ in the germline V gene (reference sequence). CDR3 length: 14 amino acids.